Below, 22 T cell receptor beta chains from the same sample are listed, as sequenced in a study of siplizumab effects on memory and regulatory T cells (dated by TCRdb to about 2019). Library method: the immunoSEQ multiplex PCR assay. What TCRdb holds here is the immuneACCESS table cut down to in-frame rearrangements. Part of the clones is not present; checked against another copy, under half of the missing clones reflect an unresolved V gene, and the others are unexplained. Within this sample are about 100,000 clones, with 91% of them counted one time only. Of the sample, roughly 2.8% is held by the ten largest clones. The sequenced material came from CD4+ T cells sorted from blood. Receptors were obtained from a human donor in good health. Some clones in this sample may be carry-over from other donors' samples.

The chain couples TRBV6-1 to TRBJ1-2; perhaps TRBD1 as D (5 bases). In germline, CDR1 is MNHNS, CDR2 SASEGT. V was trimmed by 4 bases and J by 4 bases, leaving 13 bases between them. The CDR3 length is 14 residues. As DNA, the CDR3 is TGTGCCAGCAGTGTACCACAGGAAGCCTATGGCTACACCTTC. This gives the protein CASSVPQEAYGYTF.

The CDR3 bases are TGTGCCAGCAGCTTAGAAGGACTAGCGGCGTACGAGCAGTACTTC. Translated: CASSLEGLAAYEQYF. The V call is TRBV7-8, the J call TRBJ2-7, with TRBD2 matching over 10 bases. The CDR3 runs to 15 residues. Per the germline V gene, CDR1 is SGHVS and CDR2 is FQNEAQ. Unmatched junction bases numbered 4, after V lost 1 base and J lost 4 bases.

This clone has just one count. V is TRBV4-1 and J is TRBJ2-5; D ambiguous. V was shortened by 4 bases and J by 2 bases, with 11 bases between the two germline ends. Germline V gives CDR1 MGHRA, CDR2 YSYEKL. The CDR3 sequence is 14 residues long. This CDR3 is CASSPPALQETQYF. DNA for the CDR3: TGCGCCAGCAGCCCGCCAGCGCTTCAAGAGACCCAGTACTTC.

The V gene is TRBV7-6, the J gene TRBJ2-7, with 11 nucleotides matching TRBD2. V shed 4 bases and J 3 bases; nucleotides not matched to a gene: 11. Germline V gene data show CDR1 as SGHVS and CDR2 as FNYEAQ. The CDR3 runs 17 residues. In nucleotides, the CDR3 is TGTGCCAGCAGCTCGAGCACAGCACTAGCGGGAGTCTACGAGCAGTACTTC. Protein product: CASSSSTALAGVYEQYF.

The table lists this clone with a count of one. One end of the junction is discordant with germline, which a read error may explain. The chain combines TRBV18 with TRBJ2-7; TRBD1 aligns across 11 bases. The germline V gene encodes CDR1 KGHSH and CDR2 LQKENI. The CDR3 totals 15 residues. The CDR3 loop reads CASSLDRGPPYEQYF. The DNA for the CDR3 is TGTGCCAGCTCACTGGACAGGGGGCCTCCCTATGAGCAGTACTTC.

This clone was seen just once. The chain has TRBV11-1 and TRBJ2-7, with TRBD1 matching over 9 bases. Germline V gene data show CDR1 as SGHAT and CDR2 as FQDESV (reference sequence). With 4 bases clipped from V and 4 bases from J, the junction kept 14 bases outside the gene matches. CDR3 length: 17 residues. CDR3 loop: CASSSIRLGQGGYEQYF. The CDR3 nucleotides read TGTGCCAGCAGCTCCATTAGACTGGGACAGGGCGGGTACGAGCAGTACTTC.

V usage is TRBV4-1 and J usage is TRBJ1-3; no definite D call. This CDR3 is built from 14 residues. Trimming shortened V by 4 bases and J by 5 bases, and 12 bases separated the two germline ends. Looked up from germline, CDR1 is MGHRA and CDR2 is YSYEKL. The CDR3 region is CASSLDAARNTIYF. The CDR3 DNA sequence: TGCGCCAGCAGCCTCGACGCGGCGCGAAACACCATATATTTT.

This clone was observed many times. This chain connects TRBV19 to TRBJ2-7; weak D call: TRBD1 (6 bases). From germline, CDR1 is LNHDA and CDR2 SQIVND (reference sequence). V shed 4 bases and J shed 3 bases, with 10 bases lying between them. The CDR3 is made up of 13 amino acids. The CDR3: CASSRDIFYEQYF. The CDR3 nucleotides are TGTGCCAGTAGTAGGGACATATTCTACGAGCAGTACTTC.

The chain joins TRBV5-1 to TRBJ2-3; maybe TRBD1 (5 bases). The germline V and J ends were trimmed by 1 base and 10 bases, with 10 bases remaining between them. There are 12 residues in the CDR3. Germline V lookup: CDR1 SGHRS, CDR2 YFSETQ. DNA of the CDR3: TGCGCCAGCAGCTTGTCACTGGGGCCGCAGTATTTT. Its protein is CASSLSLGPQYF.

The rearrangement uses TRBV6-5 and TRBJ1-4, with D tentatively TRBD1 (6 bases). CDR1 and CDR2 (germline): MNHEY, SVGAGI. The CDR3 length is 15 residues. Trimming shortened V by 0 bases and J by 8 bases, and 13 bases separated the two germline ends. CDR3 nucleotides: TGTGCCAGCAGTTACTCGAGTCCCAGGGGAGAAAAACTGTTTTTT. Its protein product is CASSYSSPRGEKLFF.

This clone was seen a few times. The rearrangement links TRBV7-9 to TRBJ1-2; D remains unclear. The CDR3 contains 13 residues. Germline-derived CDR1 and CDR2 are SEHNR and FQNEAQ (reference sequence). V was clipped by 5 bases and J by 5 bases, with 12 bases between them. The DNA for the CDR3 is TGTGCCAGCAGCGAAGGCAGGATGTATGGCTACACCTTC. This gives the protein CASSEGRMYGYTF.

The rearrangement uses TRBV30 and TRBJ1-5; D is ambiguous. V lost 3 bases to trimming and J lost 4 bases, with 16 bases between them. The CDR3 contains 15 residues. Germline CDR1 GTSNPN, CDR2 SVGIG (reference sequence). The DNA for the CDR3 is TGTGCCTGGAGGAGGGCCGACTCAGGAAATCAGCCCCAGCATTTT. It specifies CAWRRADSGNQPQHF.

The gene calls are TRBV19 and TRBJ2-2; D ambiguous. Looked up from germline, CDR1 is LNHDA and CDR2 is SQIVND (reference sequence). CDR3 size: 11 residues. V lost 6 bases and J 1 base, leaving 0 bases between the germline ends. The CDR3 DNA sequence: TGTGCCAGTAGGAACACCGGGGAGCTGTTTTTT. It translates to CASRNTGELFF.

This clone occurred once. J is TRBJ2-1 and V is TRBV5-4; TRBD2 agrees at 9 bases. This CDR3 spans 15 amino acids. V was clipped by 1 base and J by 9 bases; unmatched bases: 8. Germline values: CDR1 SGHNT, CDR2 YYREEE (reference sequence). CDR3 sequence (DNA): TGTGCCAGCAGCTTGCGGGCGGGAGGGCCGTCTGAGCAGTTCTTC. As protein: CASSLRAGGPSEQFF.

This chain uses TRBV6-5 with TRBJ2-3; D is tentatively TRBD1 or TRBD2 (5 bases each). Germline CDR1 is MNHEY and CDR2 is SVGAGI. The ends were cut back, 4 bases at V and 5 bases at J, with 19 bases in the middle. The CDR3 is 16 amino acids. The CDR3 region is CASSSAAAGRRDTQYF. CDR3 DNA sequence: TGTGCCAGCAGTTCCGCTGCAGCAGGGAGAAGAGATACGCAGTATTTT.

The chain uses TRBV18 and TRBJ1-5; D is unresolved. The CDR3 is 14 residues long. V lost 3 bases to trimming and J lost 5 bases, with 11 bases between them. The germline CDR1 and CDR2 sequences are KGHSH and LQKENI. The CDR3 reads CASSPSGGDQPQHF. CDR3 nucleotide sequence: TGTGCCAGCTCACCCTCCGGCGGGGATCAGCCCCAGCATTTT.

This sequence joins TRBV21-1 and TRBJ2-7; the table's D gene call, TRBD2, was not cross checked with the DNA. TRBV21-1 is flagged as a pseudogene. The CDR3 length is 15 residues. CDR3 sequence (DNA): TGTGCCAGCAGCCCTCGACTAGTTACGTCCTACGAGCAGTACTTC. Translating gives CASSPRLVTSYEQYF.

The J gene is TRBJ2-3, the V gene TRBV9; D is unresolved. CDR3 size: 16 residues. V was trimmed by 2 bases and J by 0 bases, leaving 13 bases between them. Per germline, CDR1 SGDLS and CDR2 YYNGEE. The CDR3 reads CASSVHLSSSTDTQYF. CDR3 sequence (DNA): TGTGCCAGCAGCGTTCATCTCAGCTCTAGCACAGATACGCAGTATTTT.

The V call is TRBV5-4, the J call TRBJ2-1; 11 bases align to TRBD2. The CDR3 has 15 residues. CDR1 and CDR2 (germline): SGHNT, YYREEE (reference sequence). V trimming: 4 bases; J trimming: 5 bases; junction bases outside the gene matches: 5. The CDR3 loop is CASSQGLAVHNEQFF. CDR3 bases: TGTGCCAGCAGCCAGGGACTAGCGGTTCACAATGAGCAGTTCTTC.

V gene TRBV7-9 combines with J gene TRBJ2-1; D unclear. Per germline, CDR1 SEHNR and CDR2 FQNEAQ (reference sequence). The CDR3 extends over 14 amino acids. Between the trimmed V and J ends, which lost 6 bases and 8 bases, there was a span of 17 bases. This chain's CDR3 is CASRQKTESHEQFF. CDR3 DNA: TGTGCCAGCAGACAAAAAACGGAATCTCATGAGCAGTTCTTC.

V usage is TRBV5-1 and J usage is TRBJ2-1; 7 nucleotides line up with TRBD2. Trimming cost V 4 bases and J 1 base; bases outside gene matches: 5. The CDR3 has 15 residues. The germline V gene encodes CDR1 SGHRS and CDR2 YFSETQ. The CDR3, as DNA: TGCGCCAGCAGCCCGGGAGGCGGGTCCTACAATGAGCAGTTCTTC. Amino acids: CASSPGGGSYNEQFF.

V and J are TRBV6-5 and TRBJ2-5; perhaps TRBD2 as D (5 bases). The tail of the sequence fits TRBJ2-7 better, so the J call may be wrong. Looked up from germline, CDR1 is MNHEY and CDR2 is SVGAGI. The CDR3 consists of 13 residues. The CDR3 nucleotides are TGTGCCAGCAGACAAGGACTGTTCTACGAGCAGTACTTC. It translates to CASRQGLFYEQYF.